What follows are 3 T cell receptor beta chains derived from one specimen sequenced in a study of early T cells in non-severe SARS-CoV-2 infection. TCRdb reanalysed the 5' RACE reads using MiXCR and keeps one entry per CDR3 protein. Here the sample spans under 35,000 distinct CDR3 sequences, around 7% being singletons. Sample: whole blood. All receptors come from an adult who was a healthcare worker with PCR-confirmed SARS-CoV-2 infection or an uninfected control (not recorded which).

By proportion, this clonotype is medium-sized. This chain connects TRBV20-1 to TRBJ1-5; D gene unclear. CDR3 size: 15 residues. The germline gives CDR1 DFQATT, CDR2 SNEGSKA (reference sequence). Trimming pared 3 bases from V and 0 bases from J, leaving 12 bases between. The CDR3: CSASGQEYSNQPQHF. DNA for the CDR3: TGCAGTGCTAGTGGTCAGGAGTATAGCAATCAGCCCCAGCATTTT.

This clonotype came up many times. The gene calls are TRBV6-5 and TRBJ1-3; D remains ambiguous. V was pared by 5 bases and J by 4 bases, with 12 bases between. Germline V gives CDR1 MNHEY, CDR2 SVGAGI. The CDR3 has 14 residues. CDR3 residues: CASSAFNKGNTIYF. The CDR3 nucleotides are TGTGCCAGCAGTGCCTTCAACAAGGGAAACACCATATATTTT.

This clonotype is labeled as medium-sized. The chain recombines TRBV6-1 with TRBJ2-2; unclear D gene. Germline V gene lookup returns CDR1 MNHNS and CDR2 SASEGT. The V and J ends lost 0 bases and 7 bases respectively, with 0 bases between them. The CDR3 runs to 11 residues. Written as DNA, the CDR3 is TGTGCCAGCAGTGAAGCCGGGGAGCTGTTTTTT. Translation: CASSEAGELFF.